Listed below are T cell receptor beta chains from one sample, sequenced in a study of T cells in Graves' hyperthyroidism and ophthalmopathy. TCRdb called the multiplex PCR reads again in MiXCR, with one record for every CDR3 protein. The table has about 400,000 distinct CDR3 sequences, 12% to 15% seen once. The sequencing sample was made of blood. These TCRs come from a woman between 18 and 29 years old with Graves' hyperthyroidism. Both conserved end residues are part of each CDR3. A D gene is named only where the DNA matches it firmly. Only some rows state a clone size, as once, few, many or a class for expanded clones.

V: TRBV6-1
size: many
D: TRBD1
J: TRBJ2-5
CDR3: CASSPWDRVIETQYF
DNA: TGTGCCAGCAGTCCCTGGGACAGGGTAATCGAGACCCAGTACTTC

V: TRBV4-2
size: .
D: TRBD2
J: TRBJ2-2
CDR3: CASSQDSGTSSTGELFF
DNA: TGTGCCAGCAGCCAAGATTCCGGGACTAGCAGTACCGGGGAGCTGTTTTTT

V: TRBV27
size: many
D: TRBD2
J: TRBJ2-7
CDR3: CASRPRRREKVYEQYF
DNA: TGTGCCAGCAGGCCCCGGAGGCGGGAGAAGGTCTACGAGCAGTACTTC

V: TRBV11-2
size: many
D: .
J: TRBJ2-1
CDR3: CASSPNYRAYSYNEQFF
DNA: TGTGCCAGCAGCCCCAACTACAGGGCCTACTCCTACAATGAGCAGTTCTTC

V: TRBV27
size: few
D: TRBD1
J: TRBJ2-1
CDR3: CASTDTGTGLYNEQFF
DNA: TGTGCCAGCACTGACACCGGGACAGGGCTCTACAATGAGCAGTTCTTC

V: TRBV27
size: many
D: .
J: TRBJ2-7
CDR3: CASSPIEGYEQYF
DNA: TGTGCCAGCAGTCCTATCGAAGGATACGAGCAGTACTTC

V: TRBV20-1
size: many
D: .
J: TRBJ1-1
CDR3: CSATENTEAFF
DNA: TGCAGTGCTACAGAGAACACTGAAGCTTTCTTT

V: TRBV29-1
size: few
D: .
J: TRBJ1-4
CDR3: CSVLFSGGNEKLFF
DNA: TGCAGCGTTCTTTTCTCGGGGGGGAATGAAAAACTGTTTTTT

V: TRBV2
size: few
D: TRBD2
J: TRBJ2-4
CDR3: CASSASGTIAKNIQYF
DNA: TGTGCCAGCAGTGCTAGCGGAACGATAGCCAAAAACATTCAGTACTTC

V: TRBV19
size: .
D: .
J: TRBJ1-1
CDR3: CASGGASENTEAFF
DNA: TGTGCCAGTGGCGGGGCTAGTGAGAACACTGAAGCTTTCTTT

V: TRBV19
size: once
D: .
J: TRBJ2-2
CDR3: CASTPGRGAGELFF
DNA: TGTGCCAGTACCCCCGGCAGGGGAGCCGGGGAGCTGTTTTTT

V: TRBV20-1
size: many
D: TRBD1
J: TRBJ1-5
CDR3: CSARSTGTGSGPQHF
DNA: TGCAGTGCTAGATCAACCGGGACAGGGAGTGGCCCCCAGCATTTT

V: TRBV20-1
size: many
D: .
J: TRBJ2-5
CDR3: CSASRDGRETQYF
DNA: TGCAGTGCTAGCCGGGATGGGCGGGAGACCCAGTACTTC

V: TRBV7-9
size: .
D: .
J: TRBJ2-7
CDR3: CASSPQGSRAYEQYF
DNA: TGTGCCAGCAGCCCTCAAGGGTCCCGAGCTTACGAGCAGTACTTC

V: TRBV12-3/TRBV12-4
size: many
D: TRBD2
J: TRBJ2-3
CDR3: CASSLTSGLTDTQYF
DNA: TGTGCCAGCAGTTTAACTAGCGGGCTCACAGATACGCAGTATTTT

V: TRBV4-1
size: .
D: .
J: TRBJ2-1
CDR3: CASSQARDSSYNEQFF
DNA: TGCGCCAGCAGCCAAGCACGGGACTCGAGTTACAATGAGCAGTTCTTC

V: TRBV18
size: many
D: TRBD2
J: TRBJ2-1
CDR3: CASSSIAGGSSYNEQFF
DNA: TGTGCCAGCTCATCAATAGCGGGAGGGAGCTCCTACAATGAGCAGTTCTTC

V: TRBV5-6
size: many
D: TRBD1
J: TRBJ1-1
CDR3: CASSFLGQGGNTEAFF
DNA: TGTGCCAGCAGCTTTTTGGGACAGGGTGGAAACACTGAAGCTTTCTTT

V: TRBV12-3/TRBV12-4
size: many
D: TRBD1
J: TRBJ1-5
CDR3: CASSLTGGGHQPQHF
DNA: TGTGCCAGCAGCCTTACAGGGGGCGGGCATCAGCCCCAGCATTTT

V: TRBV27
size: .
D: .
J: TRBJ2-1
CDR3: CASSIQGYPYNEQFF
DNA: TGTGCCAGCAGTATTCAGGGTTACCCCTACAATGAGCAGTTCTTC

V: TRBV19
size: few
D: .
J: TRBJ1-1
CDR3: CASSIRRGNTEAFF
DNA: TGTGCCAGTAGTATCAGGAGGGGAAACACTGAAGCTTTCTTT

V: TRBV4-2
size: few
D: .
J: TRBJ2-6
CDR3: CASSQEIRDNGANVLTF
DNA: TGTGCCAGCAGCCAAGAAATCCGGGACAACGGGGCCAACGTCCTGACTTTC

V: TRBV27
size: many
D: .
J: TRBJ2-3
CDR3: CASTSFVGGCTDTQYF
DNA: TGTGCCAGCACCTCGTTCGTGGGGGGTTGCACAGATACGCAGTATTTT

V: TRBV2
size: .
D: TRBD1
J: TRBJ2-5
CDR3: CASSPRTGGGETQYF
DNA: TGTGCCAGCAGCCCAAGGACAGGGGGAGGGGAGACCCAGTACTTC

V: TRBV18
size: .
D: .
J: TRBJ1-6
CDR3: CASSLLQGNNSPLHF
DNA: TGTGCCAGCTCACTTCTACAAGGGAACAATTCACCCCTCCACTTT

V: TRBV7-9
size: .
D: TRBD1
J: TRBJ2-5
CDR3: CASTDDRGFEETQYF
DNA: TGTGCCAGTACCGATGACAGGGGGTTTGAAGAGACCCAGTACTTC

V: TRBV20-1
size: many
D: .
J: TRBJ2-7
CDR3: CSASSDYEQYF
DNA: TGCAGTGCTAGTTCTGACTACGAGCAGTACTTC

V: TRBV7-2
size: many
D: .
J: TRBJ2-5
CDR3: CASSLRPRALYQETQYF
DNA: TGTGCCAGCAGCTTACGGCCGCGGGCCCTGTACCAAGAGACCCAGTACTTC

V: TRBV4-1
size: few
D: .
J: TRBJ2-7
CDR3: CASSQDLGTAWQYF
DNA: TGCGCCAGCAGCCAAGATCTAGGGACCGCGTGGCAGTACTTC